Reported below is one T cell receptor beta chain. Authors' methods: Cell counts per sample came from amplifying reference gene primers. Sequencing used immunoSEQ multiplex PCR; TCRdb keeps in-frame clones, though not all of them. Clonal size and the V and J genes are those of that table, whereas D and trimming came from the DNA. This table has 85,000 to 95,000 clones, 80% to 90% appearing once. This entry is derived from a study of blood T cell repertoires in COVID-19. As for the study in general: The study drew acute and convalescent COVID-19 samples from the United States, Italy and Spain. PBMCs, B-cell-depleted T cells, or T cells were the source of the cDNA or gDNA that made up the material.

Sequencing was carried out using peripheral blood. The sequence came from a woman of 80 years or more with acute or convalescent COVID-19.

In nucleotides, the CDR3 is TGTGCCAGCAGCTTAGAGTCTAGCAGGGAGCAGTTCTTC. Translating gives CASSLESSREQFF. The chain joins TRBV7-9 to TRBJ2-1, with D possibly being TRBD2 (5 bases). CDR1 is SEHNR and CDR2 is FQNEAQ in the germline V gene (reference sequence). The CDR3 extends over 13 amino acids. V gave up 1 base and J gave up 10 bases, with 11 bases separating them.